The entry below describes one T cell receptor beta chain. Its target is unknown. This record belongs to a study of graft-versus-host responses after intestinal transplantation. Profiled with immunoSEQ multiplex PCR; TCRdb holds only in-frame clones, not every one. The repertoire consists of 70,000 to 95,000 clones, with over 85% occurring once and the leading ten covering around 1.1%. The sequence was collected from a human donor who was the organ donor for an intestinal transplant. The input for sequencing was unstimulated CD8+ T cells sorted from spleen or lymph node cells, taken before transplant.

The CDR3 region is CASSDRARGVNEQFF. The CDR3 DNA follows: TGTGCCAGCAGCGACCGAGCTAGGGGCGTCAATGAGCAGTTCTTC. The chain employs TRBV5-8 and TRBJ2-1; D perhaps matches TRBD1 (5 bases). Trimming shortened V by 4 bases and J by 6 bases, and 17 bases separated the two germline ends. This CDR3 spans 15 amino acids. The germline V gene encodes CDR1 SGHTS and CDR2 YDEGEE.